The 32 T cell receptor beta chains below all came from one sample that was sequenced in a study of cytomegalovirus exposure and HLA in healthy donors. The PCR had 60 Vbeta and 13 Jbeta primers. This table comes from immunoSEQ multiplex PCR, and its TCRdb copy is limited to in-frame clones, with some not included. The sample includes 30,000 to 40,000 clones, about 72% seen only once; the top ten take approximately 6.1%. Sequencing input: PBMCs. These receptors were taken from a man aged 30-40 years in good health and CMV-seronegative.

V gene TRBV27 combines with J gene TRBJ1-5; TRBD1 aligns across 9 bases. Per the germline V gene, CDR1 is MNHEY and CDR2 is SMNVEV (reference sequence). With V trimmed by 5 bases and J by 7 bases, 6 bases remained unmatched. The CDR3 runs to 14 residues. The CDR3 nucleotides read TGTGCCAGCAGTCGGACAGGGGAAGGCCAGCCCCAGCATTTT. Translated: CASSRTGEGQPQHF.

V and J are TRBV4-1 and TRBJ1-5, with 8 bases matching TRBD1. The CDR3 is 17 residues long. After removal of 1 base from V and 6 bases from J, the junction contained 11 bases not matched to a gene. Germline V CDR1 and CDR2: MGHRA, YSYEKL. The CDR3 region is CASSQVPRQGRSQPQHF. CDR3 DNA sequence: TGCGCCAGCAGCCAAGTCCCGAGACAGGGGAGGAGTCAGCCCCAGCATTTT.

This clone has a single count. The genes are TRBV6-6 and TRBJ1-6; no definite D call. V was trimmed by 6 bases and J by 4 bases, leaving 10 bases between them. Germline CDR1 reads MNHNY; CDR2 reads SVGAGI (reference sequence). This CDR3 is built from 14 residues. In nucleotides, the CDR3 is TGTGCCAGCAGCCCCCAGTCGTATAATTCACCCCTCCACTTT. This translates into CASSPQSYNSPLHF.

This clone appeared a few times. This chain connects TRBV9 to TRBJ2-3; 7 nucleotides align to TRBD1. Germline CDR1 is SGDLS and CDR2 is YYNGEE. This CDR3 spans 14 amino acids. Germline trimming cut 2 bases from V and 1 base from J; bases unmatched to any gene: 1. The CDR3, as DNA: TGTGCCAGCAGCGTCGGACAGGGCACAGATACGCAGTATTTT. It is translated as CASSVGQGTDTQYF.

This clone was counted between two and nine times. V is TRBV29-1 and J is TRBJ2-3; 11 bases fit TRBD2. The V segment lost 4 bases and the J segment 0 bases; nucleotides outside the gene matches: 6. This CDR3 spans 16 amino acids. CDR1 is SQVTM, CDR2 ANQGSEA, per germline. CDR3 DNA sequence: TGCAGCGTTGCCCTAGCGGGAGGAACGAGCACAGATACGCAGTATTTT. It encodes CSVALAGGTSTDTQYF.

Many counts were recorded for this clone. The same CDR3 arises from other DNA sequences in this sample as well. The rearrangement joins TRBV6-4 to TRBJ2-3; TRBD1 matches at 10 bases. The V gene's germline CDR1 is MRHNA and CDR2 SNTAGT. With 6 bases clipped from V and 1 base from J, the junction kept 1 base outside the gene matches. This CDR3 has 14 residues. CDR3 nucleotide sequence: TGTGCCAGCAGCGGGACAGGGGGCACAGATACGCAGTATTTT. This sequence encodes CASSGTGGTDTQYF.

V usage is TRBV14 and J usage is TRBJ2-5; 8 nucleotides agree with TRBD1. Per the germline V gene, CDR1 is SGHDN and CDR2 is FVKESK. This CDR3 is 15 amino acids long. Trimming at V came to 0 bases and at J to 5 bases, leaving 5 bases not matched to a gene. Here the CDR3 reads CASSQDPGGWETQYF. For the CDR3, the DNA is TGTGCCAGCAGCCAAGATCCAGGGGGCTGGGAGACCCAGTACTTC.

V is TRBV4-1 and J is TRBJ1-4; possible D gene TRBD1, 5 bases. There are 15 residues in the CDR3. CDR1 and CDR2 (germline): MGHRA, YSYEKL. V shed 1 base and J shed 6 bases, with 12 bases lying between them. The CDR3 sequence: CASSQVYRGYEKLFF. In DNA, the CDR3 is TGCGCCAGCAGCCAAGTTTATAGGGGATATGAAAAACTGTTTTTT.

This chain joins TRBV4-1 and TRBJ2-7; TRBD1 matches 7 bases. CDR1 and CDR2 (germline): MGHRA, YSYEKL. The CDR3 loop spans 15 amino acids. The junction had 5 bases not matched to a gene; V was cut back by 3 bases and J by 0 bases. CDR3 DNA sequence: TGCGCCAGCAGCCAGACAGGGTCTGGCTCCTACGAGCAGTACTTC. It is translated as CASSQTGSGSYEQYF.

This clone was detected a few times. This chain connects TRBV5-1 to TRBJ1-6; maybe TRBD1 (6 bases). CDR1 is SGHRS, CDR2 YFSETQ, per germline. Trimming cost V 3 bases and J 7 bases, with 20 bases left between them. The CDR3 runs to 17 residues. CDR3 DNA sequence: TGCGCCAGCAGCTGGATCCCCCCCGGACAGCTGAATTCACCCCTCCACTTT. This codes for CASSWIPPGQLNSPLHF.

The CDR3: CASDLGGKQYF. CDR3 coding DNA: TGTGCCAGCGATCTAGGGGGTAAGCAGTATTTT. The rearrangement uses TRBV11-2 and TRBJ2-3, with TRBD1 as a possible D gene (6 bases). Deletions cut 8 bases from V and 11 bases from J, with 14 bases between. This CDR3 has 11 amino acids. CDR1 is SGHAT, CDR2 FQNNGV, per germline.

This clone was recorded once. The rearrangement uses TRBV29-1 and TRBJ2-7; 9 nucleotides agree with TRBD1. The CDR3 loop spans 11 amino acids. Germline CDR1 is SQVTM and CDR2 is ANQGSEA. Here the CDR3 DNA reads TGCAGTTACAGGGGGCGTAACGAGCAGTACTTC. It yields the protein CSYRGRNEQYF.

This clone was seen more than once but under ten times. V is TRBV6-1 and J is TRBJ1-5; D gene uncertain. V was trimmed by 1 base and J by 0 bases, leaving 4 bases between them. CDR3 length: 14 amino acids. The germline V gene encodes CDR1 MNHNS and CDR2 SASEGT. CDR3 sequence: CASSEDSSNQPQHF. CDR3 nucleotides: TGTGCCAGCAGTGAAGACAGTAGCAATCAGCCCCAGCATTTT.

This chain connects TRBV5-1 to TRBJ2-7, with D possibly matching TRBD2 (6 bases). Trimming took off 0 bases at V and 5 bases at J, with 15 bases between the two ends. The germline V gene encodes CDR1 SGHRS and CDR2 YFSETQ. The CDR3 totals 15 residues. CDR3 sequence (DNA): TGCGCCAGCAGCTTGGGGACTACATCGGCCCACGAGCAGTACTTC. The encoded protein is CASSLGTTSAHEQYF.

This chain links TRBV6-6 with TRBJ2-7, with 8 bases aligning to TRBD1. Germline V CDR1 and CDR2: MNHNY, SVGAGI (reference sequence). This CDR3 has 16 amino acids. Trimming took 7 bases from V and 3 from J; bases not matched to a gene: 14. The CDR3 region is CASTTPRGRRGYEQYF. The CDR3, as DNA: TGTGCCAGCACCACACCCAGGGGGCGCCGCGGCTACGAGCAGTACTTC.

V is TRBV9 and J is TRBJ1-1, with TRBD1 identical over 9 bases. CDR3 size: 15 residues. The junction had 7 bases not matched to a gene; V was cut back by 2 bases and J by 5 bases. Germline loops: CDR1 SGDLS, CDR2 YYNGEE. CDR3 sequence (DNA): TGTGCCAGCAGCGTGGCCGGGACAGGGTTTACTGAAGCTTTCTTT. Protein sequence: CASSVAGTGFTEAFF.

The rearrangement links TRBV15 to TRBJ1-4; D perhaps matches TRBD1 (6 bases). The V gene's germline CDR1 is LNHNV and CDR2 YYDKDF (reference sequence). The V end was cut by 0 bases, the J end by 3 bases, with 8 bases between. There are 15 residues in the CDR3. The DNA for the CDR3 is TGTGCCACCAGCAGAGAAAGGGGGTCTAATGAAAAACTGTTTTTT. Its protein is CATSRERGSNEKLFF.

V gene TRBV2 combines with J gene TRBJ1-1; 7 bases map to TRBD1. The CDR3 loop spans 15 amino acids. The germline V gene encodes CDR1 SNHLY and CDR2 FYNNEI. The V and J ends lost 6 bases and 2 bases, in that order; junction bases with no gene match: 9. CDR3 DNA: TGTGCCAGCAGGGATGGACAGGTGGTTAACACTGAAGCTTTCTTT. Translating gives CASRDGQVVNTEAFF.

V is TRBV29-1 and J is TRBJ2-2, with a tentative D call TRBD1 (5 bases). The CDR3 is made up of 13 amino acids. V was pared by 1 base and J by 5 bases, with 8 bases between. The germline CDR1 and CDR2 sequences are SQVTM and ANQGSEA. For the CDR3, the DNA is TGCAGCGTTGAAGGACAGTCAACCGGGGAGCTGTTTTTT. Protein product: CSVEGQSTGELFF.

The rearrangement links TRBV4-2 to TRBJ1-1; a weak D match, TRBD1 (6 bases). The V and J ends lost 0 bases and 2 bases respectively, with 13 bases between them. Looked up from germline, CDR1 is LGHNA and CDR2 is YNFKEQ. The CDR3 is made up of 16 amino acids. In DNA form, the CDR3 reads TGTGCCAGCAGCCAAGAAGCGGCCAGGGGAAACACTGAAGCTTTCTTT. Translating gives CASSQEAARGNTEAFF.

This sequence joins TRBV7-8 and TRBJ1-3; tentatively, D is TRBD1 (6 bases). Trimming cost V 5 bases and J 2 bases, with 10 bases left between them. This CDR3 is 14 amino acids long. Germline CDR1 reads SGHVS; CDR2 reads FQNEAQ. CDR3 residues: CASSGRGAGNTIYF. In DNA, the CDR3 is TGTGCCAGCAGCGGCAGGGGAGCTGGAAACACCATATATTTT. The full variable domain, rest sourced from reference TRBV7-8 and TRBJ1-3, is GAGVSQSPRYKVAKRGQDVALRCDPISGHVSLFWYQQALGQGPEFLTYFQNEAQLDKSGLPSDRFFAERPEGSVSTLKIQRTQQEDSAVYLCASSGRGAGNTIYFGEGSWLTVV.

The V gene is TRBV5-1, the J gene TRBJ2-7; D ambiguous. CDR3 length: 14 residues. Trimming removed 0 bases from V and 2 bases from J, with 9 bases in between. Germline CDR1 and CDR2: SGHRS and YFSETQ. In DNA form, the CDR3 reads TGCGCCAGCAGCTTGGTAGTGTCCCCCTACGAGCAGTACTTC. This encodes CASSLVVSPYEQYF.

The chain couples TRBV5-1 to TRBJ2-7, with D perhaps matching TRBD1 (6 bases). The V gene lost 9 bases and the J gene lost 2 bases, with 15 bases spanning the gap. The CDR3 has 13 residues. Germline CDR1 reads SGHRS; CDR2 reads YFSETQ. The CDR3 spells CATRGQSTYEQYF. DNA for the CDR3: TGCGCCACCCGAGGACAGTCTACCTACGAGCAGTACTTC. The full variable domain, rest sourced from reference TRBV5-1 and TRBJ2-7, is KAGVTQTPRYLIKTRGQQVTLSCSPISGHRSVSWYQQTPGQGLQFLFEYFSETQRNKGNFPGRFSGRQFSNSRSEMNVSTLELGDSALYLCATRGQSTYEQYFGPGTRLTVT.

V is TRBV7-2 and J is TRBJ2-7; TRBD1 matches at 7 bases. The CDR3 runs 16 residues. The J segment lost 0 bases and the V segment lost 7 bases, leaving 12 bases of the junction unmatched. From germline, CDR1 is SGHTA and CDR2 FQGNSA. DNA for the CDR3: TGTGCCAGCACCTCAGGGGACAGCCCTTTCTCCTACGAGCAGTACTTC. Translation gives CASTSGDSPFSYEQYF.

V is TRBV4-3 and J is TRBJ2-3, with 8 bases identical to TRBD1. The CDR3 extends over 17 amino acids. Looked up from germline, CDR1 is LGHNA and CDR2 is YSLEER. V shed 3 bases and J 5 bases; nucleotides not matched to a gene: 13. CDR3 sequence: CASSQETGGFQGDTQYF. CDR3 coding DNA: TGCGCCAGCAGCCAGGAAACAGGGGGGTTCCAGGGAGATACGCAGTATTTT.

The chain employs TRBV28 and TRBJ1-5; 7 bases align to TRBD1. The CDR3 length is 15 residues. Trimming at V came to 7 bases and at J to 6 bases, leaving 12 bases not matched to a gene. CDR1 is MDHEN and CDR2 is SYDVKM in the germline V gene. This CDR3 is CASTHLDRARQPQHF. The DNA for the CDR3 is TGTGCCAGCACCCACCTAGACAGGGCGCGTCAGCCCCAGCATTTT.

The chain recombines TRBV5-1 with TRBJ2-6; tentative D call: TRBD2 (5 bases). CDR3 size: 16 residues. V was trimmed by 5 bases and J by 0 bases, leaving 12 bases between them. Looked up from germline, CDR1 is SGHRS and CDR2 is YFSETQ. The CDR3 DNA reads as TGCGCCAGCAGGGGAGCGGCCTTCTCTGGGGCCAACGTCCTGACTTTC. This gives the protein CASRGAAFSGANVLTF.

V and J are TRBV6-5 and TRBJ1-2; D is unresolved. Trimming cost V 6 bases and J 7 bases, with 18 bases left between them. There are 14 residues in the CDR3. Germline-derived CDR1 and CDR2 are MNHEY and SVGAGI. CDR3 in amino acids: CASSEPGINGGYTF. In nucleotides, the CDR3 is TGTGCCAGCAGCGAACCGGGAATTAATGGTGGCTACACCTTC.

CDR3 loop: CASSDPGQGQETQYF. The CDR3 coding sequence is TGCGCCAGCAGCGATCCGGGACAGGGACAAGAGACCCAGTACTTC. J is TRBJ2-5 and V is TRBV5-1; 9 bases align to TRBD1. The CDR3 totals 15 residues. CDR1 and CDR2 from the germline V gene are SGHRS and YFSETQ. V lost 4 bases to trimming and J lost 2 bases; unmatched junction nucleotides: 6. Supplemented by reference TRBV5-1 and TRBJ2-5, the full variable domain reads KAGVTQTPRYLIKTRGQQVTLSCSPISGHRSVSWYQQTPGQGLQFLFEYFSETQRNKGNFPGRFSGRQFSNSRSEMNVSTLELGDSALYLCASSDPGQGQETQYFGPGTRLLVL.

This chain connects TRBV4-3 to TRBJ1-1; the D is unclear. V was trimmed by 2 bases and J by 5 bases, leaving 9 bases between them. The V gene's germline CDR1 is LGHNA and CDR2 YSLEER. The CDR3 spans 13 residues. This CDR3 reads CASSQTGLTEAFF. In DNA, the CDR3 is TGCGCCAGCAGCCAAACGGGTCTAACTGAAGCTTTCTTT.

This chain links TRBV6-5 with TRBJ1-5; TRBD1 might be the D (5 bases). Trimming shortened V by 0 bases and J by 4 bases, and 10 bases separated the two germline ends. Germline values: CDR1 MNHEY, CDR2 SVGAGI. The length of the CDR3 is 15 residues. The CDR3 DNA follows: TGTGCCAGCAGTTACTCTGGGACTCTTAATCAGCCCCAGCATTTT. Its protein product is CASSYSGTLNQPQHF.

The chain recombines TRBV5-1 with TRBJ2-7; the D gene is possibly TRBD2 (5 bases). CDR3 length equals 14 residues. From germline, CDR1 is SGHRS and CDR2 YFSETQ. The V end was cut by 3 bases, the J end by 3 bases, with 13 bases between. This chain's CDR3 is CASSSLESGYEQYF. The CDR3 DNA is TGCGCCAGCAGCTCTCTTGAGAGCGGCTACGAGCAGTACTTC.